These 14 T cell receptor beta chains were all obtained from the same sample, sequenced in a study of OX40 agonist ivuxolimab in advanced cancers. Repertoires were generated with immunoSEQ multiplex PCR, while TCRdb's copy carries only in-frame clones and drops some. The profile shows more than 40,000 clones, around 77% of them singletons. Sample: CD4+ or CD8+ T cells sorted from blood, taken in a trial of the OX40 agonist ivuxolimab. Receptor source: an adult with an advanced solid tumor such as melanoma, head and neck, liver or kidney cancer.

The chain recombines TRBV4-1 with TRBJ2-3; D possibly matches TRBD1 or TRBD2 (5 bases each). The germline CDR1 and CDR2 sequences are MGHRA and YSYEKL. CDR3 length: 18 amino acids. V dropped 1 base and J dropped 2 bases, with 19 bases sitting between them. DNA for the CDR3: TGCGCCAGCAGCCAAGGTCGGGGACGGTTGCAGTTCACAGATACGCAGTATTTT. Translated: CASSQGRGRLQFTDTQYF.

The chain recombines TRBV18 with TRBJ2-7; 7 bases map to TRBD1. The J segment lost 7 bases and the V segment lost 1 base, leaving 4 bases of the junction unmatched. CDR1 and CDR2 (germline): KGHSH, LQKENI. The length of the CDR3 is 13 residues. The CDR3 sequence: CASSPRRDSEQYF. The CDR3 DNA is TGTGCCAGCTCACCACGAAGGGACAGTGAGCAGTACTTC. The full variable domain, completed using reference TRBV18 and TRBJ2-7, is NAGVMQNPRHLVRRRGQEARLRCSPMKGHSHVYWYRQLPEEGLKFMVYLQKENIIDESGMPKERFSAEFPKEGPSILRIQQVVRGDSAAYFCASSPRRDSEQYFGPGTRLTVT.

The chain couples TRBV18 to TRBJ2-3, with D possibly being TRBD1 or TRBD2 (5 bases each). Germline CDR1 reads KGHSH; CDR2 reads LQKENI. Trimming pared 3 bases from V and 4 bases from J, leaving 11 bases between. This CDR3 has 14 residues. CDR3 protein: CASSPPGRADTQYF. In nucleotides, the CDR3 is TGTGCCAGCTCACCCCCGGGACGGGCAGATACGCAGTATTTT.

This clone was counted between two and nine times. This CDR3 is CASTGGLSGANVLTF. The CDR3 DNA reads as TGTGCCAGTACTGGGGGCTTGTCCGGGGCCAACGTCCTGACTTTC. The chain couples TRBV19 to TRBJ2-6, with D perhaps TRBD1 (6 bases). V lost 7 bases and J lost 4, with 14 bases in between. The CDR3 runs to 15 residues. Per germline, CDR1 LNHDA and CDR2 SQIVND (reference sequence).

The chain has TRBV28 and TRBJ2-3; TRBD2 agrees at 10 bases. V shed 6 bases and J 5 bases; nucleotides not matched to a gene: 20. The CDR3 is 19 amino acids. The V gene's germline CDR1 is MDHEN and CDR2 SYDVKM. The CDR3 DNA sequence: TGTGCCAGCAGCCCATACACCGGGACTAGCGTTGGAAAGGGAGATACGCAGTATTTT. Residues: CASSPYTGTSVGKGDTQYF.

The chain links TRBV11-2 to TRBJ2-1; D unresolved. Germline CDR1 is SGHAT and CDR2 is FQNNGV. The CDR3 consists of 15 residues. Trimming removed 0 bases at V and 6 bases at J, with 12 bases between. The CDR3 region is CASSLDATPTNEQFF. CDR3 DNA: TGTGCCAGCAGCTTAGATGCGACCCCTACCAATGAGCAGTTCTTC. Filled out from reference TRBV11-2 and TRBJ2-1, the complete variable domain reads EAGVAQSPRYKIIEKRQSVAFWCNPISGHATLYWYQQILGQGPKLLIQFQNNGVVDDSQLPKDRFSAERLKGVDSTLKIQPAKLEDSAVYLCASSLDATPTNEQFFGPGTRLTVL.

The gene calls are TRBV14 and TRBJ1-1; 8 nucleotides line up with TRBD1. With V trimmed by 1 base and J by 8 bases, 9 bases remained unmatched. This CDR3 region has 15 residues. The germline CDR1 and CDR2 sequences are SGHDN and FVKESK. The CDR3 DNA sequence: TGTGCCAGCAGCCAAGGCCTGGCAGGGGGCCGCGAAGCTTTCTTT. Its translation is CASSQGLAGGREAFF. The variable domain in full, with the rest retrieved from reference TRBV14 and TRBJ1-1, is EAGVTQFPSHSVIEKGQTVTLRCDPISGHDNLYWYRRVMGKEIKFLLHFVKESKQDESGMPNNRFLAERTGGTYSTLKVQPAELEDSGVYFCASSQGLAGGREAFFGQGTRLTVV.

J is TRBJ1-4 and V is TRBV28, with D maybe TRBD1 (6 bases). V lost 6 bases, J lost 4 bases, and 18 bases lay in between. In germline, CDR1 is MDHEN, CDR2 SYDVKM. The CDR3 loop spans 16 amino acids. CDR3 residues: CASRHLARGHNEKLFF. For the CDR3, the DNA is TGTGCCAGCAGACACCTAGCCAGGGGCCATAATGAAAAACTGTTTTTT. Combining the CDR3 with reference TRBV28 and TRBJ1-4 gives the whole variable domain DVKVTQSSRYLVKRTGEKVFLECVQDMDHENMFWYRQDPGLGLRLIYFSYDVKMKEKGDIPEGYSVSREKKERFSLILESASTNQTSMYLCASRHLARGHNEKLFFGSGTQLSVL.

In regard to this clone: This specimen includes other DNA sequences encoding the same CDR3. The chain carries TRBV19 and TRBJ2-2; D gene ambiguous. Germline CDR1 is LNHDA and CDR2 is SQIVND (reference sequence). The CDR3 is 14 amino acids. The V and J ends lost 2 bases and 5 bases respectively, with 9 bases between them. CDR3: CASSIKAVTGELFF. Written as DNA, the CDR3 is TGTGCCAGTAGTATAAAGGCGGTTACCGGGGAGCTGTTTTTT.

Here the CDR3 DNA reads TGTGCCAGCAGCCGACCACAGTACACTGAAGCTTTCTTT. As protein: CASSRPQYTEAFF. The chain uses TRBV6-1 and TRBJ1-1; no reliable D call. This CDR3 spans 13 amino acids. Trimming removed 6 bases at V and 3 bases at J, with 11 bases between. Germline V CDR1 and CDR2: MNHNS, SASEGT.

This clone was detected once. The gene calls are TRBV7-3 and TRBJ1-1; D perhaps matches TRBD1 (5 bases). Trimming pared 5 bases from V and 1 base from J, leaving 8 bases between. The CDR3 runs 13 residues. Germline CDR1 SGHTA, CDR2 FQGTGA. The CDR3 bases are TGTGCCAGCAGCGTTGACAGGAACACTGAAGCTTTCTTT. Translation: CASSVDRNTEAFF.

CDR3 nucleotide sequence: TGCGCCAGCAGCTTGGGGTCGCTGAGCTCCTACGAGCAGTACTTC. It specifies CASSLGSLSSYEQYF. The chain recombines TRBV5-1 with TRBJ2-7; the D is unclear. CDR3 length: 15 residues. Germline CDR1 SGHRS, CDR2 YFSETQ. The V and J ends lost 0 bases and 0 bases respectively, with 10 bases between them.

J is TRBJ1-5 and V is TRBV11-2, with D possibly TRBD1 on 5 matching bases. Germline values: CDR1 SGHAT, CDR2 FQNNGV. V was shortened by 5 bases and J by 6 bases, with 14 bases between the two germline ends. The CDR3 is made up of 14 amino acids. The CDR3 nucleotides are TGTGCCAGCAGCCCCCTAACAGGAGGTCAGCCCCAGCATTTT. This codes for CASSPLTGGQPQHF.

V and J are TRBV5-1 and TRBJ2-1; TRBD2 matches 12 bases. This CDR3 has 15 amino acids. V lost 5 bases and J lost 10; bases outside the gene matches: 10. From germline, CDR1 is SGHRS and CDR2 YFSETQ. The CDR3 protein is CASSSSGRAYDEQFF. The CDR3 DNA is TGCGCCAGCAGTTCTAGCGGGAGGGCCTATGACGAGCAGTTCTTC.